This T cell receptor beta chain was recorded in a study of cytomegalovirus exposure and HLA in healthy donors (dated 2017 in TCRdb). With regard to the full study: An earlier analysis of roughly 570 of the donors reported 276 Gb of sequence data and 90 million to 120 million unique TCR beta sequences obtained from roughly 180 million T cells. An early release covering roughly 600 HLA-typed donors comprised roughly 300 gigabases of sequencing data and around 85 million unique TCR sequences. The genetic ancestry cluster associated with self-reported Caucasian donors included 81% of the roughly 360 genotyped donors. The study was designed to test whether signatures of past pathogen exposure could be identified by cataloging public T cell receptors. The T cell repertoires of some 670 subjects were profiled by immunosequencing and related to cytomegalovirus serostatus. A separate validation cohort of roughly 130 different subjects was used in addition to the roughly 670-subject first cohort. High-throughput TCR immunosequencing, statistical association of individual TCRs with disease status, and machine learning were combined to predict cytomegalovirus infection status. A later analysis re-examined previously published TCR beta repertoires from more than 600 donors and added high-resolution HLA genotyping to investigate patterns of TCR occurrence. Rather than drawing on any new phenotypic data, the later analysis identified candidate immune exposures from TCR beta sequences and the way those sequences occurred across donors. An earlier analysis of a few hundred of the donors applied high-throughput TCR beta sequencing to assess whether each TCR beta V gene segment acted as functional or pseudogenic. Donor age, sex, ethnicity and CMV serostatus were compiled alongside the repertoire data. Genome-wide SNP genotypes for about three fifths of the 666 donors were used in a later genetic analysis, which treated that subset as a discovery cohort. All discovery cohort repertoires had been generated using a single sequencing platform. HLA typing included class I and class II loci at four-digit resolution. The number of donors typed differed by locus, with roughly 620-630 for A, B, C, DRB1 and DQB1, roughly 520 for DQA1, some 570 for DPA1, and approximately 470 for DPB1. Because of strong linkage in the cohort, five DR-DQ haplotypes were treated as single units for association and clustering. Among a few hundred genotyped donors of the cohort, an average of 235,054 unique TCR beta nucleotide sequences were sequenced per donor, about a sixth of them non-productive.

The receptor library was made with the immunoSEQ multiplex PCR assay. For the multiplex PCR, a mixture combining 60 forward primers for TCR Vbeta segments and 13 reverse primers for TCR Jbeta segments was used. Amplification of the CDR3 region of rearranged TCR beta genes was performed with a multiplex PCR assay on genomic DNA. Amplified TCR beta libraries were sequenced as 87-base-pair reads on the Illumina HiSeq System. The original methods were these. In a later analysis, some 80 million unique TCR beta chains were counted across the 666 repertoires, and roughly 10 million of these chains were shared by at least two donors. Raw reads were error-corrected and collapsed into unique sequences with a nearest-neighbor algorithm that merged closely related sequences to remove PCR and sequencing errors. Alignment of CDR3 sequences to IMGT reference sequences was used to assign V, D and J gene segments. For a sequence to be retained, a match of at least six nucleotides was required to both a V gene segment and a J gene segment. Rearrangements were classified as productive when the CDR3 lacked stop codons and remained in frame with V and J, and all other rearrangements were classified as non-productive. Following IMGT convention, CDR3 was defined as the stretch from the second conserved V-encoded cysteine up to the conserved J-encoded phenylalanine. In an earlier analysis of approximately 500 of the donors, sequences lacking an unambiguous match to a single V gene segment were excluded. In an earlier analysis of 500 to 750 of the donors, V segments were called functional above 56.7% productive rearrangements and were called segregating when the between-donor standard deviation exceeded 5%. To diagnose cytomegalovirus status from the catalog of TCR beta chain sequences, a statistical classification framework was built. In a later analysis, V and J genes were assigned by comparing TCR nucleotide sequences against IMGT/GENE-DB human TR gene sequences. A later analysis assigned CDR3 sequences and most-parsimonious VDJ recombination scenarios with the TCRdist pipeline. In a later analysis, every TCR beta chain was defined by the combination of its CDR3 amino acid sequence and its V-gene family, and reads without a unique V-gene family were dropped. To address suspected cross-contamination and a sequencing artifact, a later analysis removed some 620 highly shared, low-generation-probability nucleotide sequences. For each public chain, a later analysis derived a clonal expansion index from normalized ranks of inferred template counts within each repertoire. Generation probabilities in a later analysis came from a VDJ recombination model fitted to out-of-frame rearrangements, and those results were checked against IGoR. A later analysis scored TCR-TCR, TCR-HLA and TCR-CMV co-occurrence with hypergeometric tests, applying a repertoire-size bias correction to TCR pairs. In a later analysis, false discovery rates were estimated by permuting HLA or CMV assignments 20 times. In a later analysis, co-occurring TCRs were grouped using DBSCAN, and TCRdist sequence similarity was added for clustering within HLA-allele-positive subsets. Repertoires with fewer than 30,000 or more than 120,000 public chains, plus five repertoires with anomalous nucleotide sharing, were excluded from co-occurrence clustering. TCRdb's version of the immuneACCESS table is confined to in-frame rearrangements and falls short of the full clone set. An unresolved V gene accounts for under half of the shortfall where checked; the remainder is of unknown origin. That table is the source of V, J and clone size, and D and trimming were worked out from the DNA. The sample profile shows roughly 100,000 clones; about 79% of them were found once. The top ten clonotypes cover about 2.6% of the sample.

The cohort consisted of hundreds of healthy bone marrow donors. At the time of sampling, all cohort members were nominally healthy, though unrecorded immune exposures were likely present. The donor tested CMV seropositive and was one of the 289 seropositive cohort members. Every donor gave a peripheral blood sample, and the peripheral blood mononuclear cells from that sample were used for TCR beta sequencing. Genomic DNA extraction from the blood cell samples was performed with the Qiagen DNeasy Blood Extraction Kit. V was cut back by 2 bases and J by 0 bases, leaving a gap of 10 bases between them. The germline V gene gives CDR1 as SGHRS and CDR2 as YFSETQ. Reading from cysteine to phenylalanine, the CDR3 counts 15 amino acids. Of the read, only the CDR3 DNA is kept; its 45 bases are in frame from base 1. This clone was seen more than once but under ten times. Its antigen remains undetermined. Nothing much larger sits one base from this clone, and base qualities are not available.

General study outcomes and caveats: Most TCR sequences were seen in very few donors, while some public TCRs were found in many individuals. The classifier was reported to diagnose cytomegalovirus status with high specificity and sensitivity in both the original and validation cohorts. A later genetic analysis associated a missense DCLRE1C variant with V-gene and J-gene trimming of TCR beta chains, and an independent cohort replicated the association. Correlated functional status among segregating V segments might reflect linkage disequilibrium, but an unknown experimental factor could not be ruled out. Because HLA typing was unavailable for some donors at each locus, only the typed subset was used in association tests. The study listed 150 to 200 TCR beta chains as associated with cytomegalovirus. Presence/absence analyses assumed roughly uniform sequencing depth across donors, an assumption that may not hold. For the cohort, immune exposure information was limited to CMV serostatus. This cohort had only TCR beta chains sequenced, and the lack of alpha or paired-chain data limited which features could be detected. A group of highly shared sequence variants was considered likely to be a technical artifact of the sequencing pipeline. When HLA alleles, especially DR and DQ, strongly co-occurred, TCR associations were difficult to assign to individual alleles. According to a later analysis, parvovirus B19, influenza, CMV and Epstein-Barr virus appeared linked to several top co-occurrence clusters. Because counts were too low, approximately 15 rarely observed V segments, including chromosome 9 orphons, were excluded from the earlier analysis of some 590 of the donors. A later analysis found that TCR association rates varied across HLA loci, with DRB1 alleles showing the most associated TCRs and HLA-C alleles the fewest. In vitro tests confirmed that a few of the cytomegalovirus-associated TCR beta chains recognize cytomegalovirus antigens. It was suggested by the authors that the approach could potentially be generalized to other disease states and immunological phenotypes. In a later genetic analysis, fewer N-insertions in productive TCRs were reported among donors in an Asian-associated ancestry cluster than the approximately 670-donor mean. Broadly in line with IMGT annotations, most TCR beta V segments showed up in productive rearrangements about 90% or about 30% of the time in an earlier analysis of about 500 of the donors. The 87-base-pair reads could not distinguish some IMGT-functional V segments, including TRBV6-2 and TRBV6-3, so those segments were excluded. In a later analysis, HLA-associated TCR beta chains showed more clonal expansion and lower generation probabilities than non-associated chains that were equally common. At a false discovery rate of 0.05, a later analysis linked around 15,000 TCR beta sequences to specific HLA alleles. A later analysis found that most CMV-associated TCR beta chains appeared HLA-restricted, with HLA associations seemingly driven largely by CMV exposure. A further reported finding was that TCR beta sequences accurately predicted the HLA-A and HLA-B alleles for most subjects in the first cohort.

This clonotype was obtained from a man aged 45-65 years in good health and CMV-seropositive. Recombination joined TRBV5-1 with TRBJ2-3; possibly the D gene is TRBD2, per 6 matching bases. The sample taken for sequencing was PBMCs. The DNA is TGCGCCAGCAGCTTTGGGACTCTCAGCACAGATACGCAGTATTTT. The translation is CASSFGTLSTDTQYF. Here the CDR3 is joined to the reference TRBV5-1 and TRBJ2-3 genes, and the full variable domain is: KAGVTQTPRYLIKTRGQQVTLSCSPISGHRSVSWYQQTPGQGLQFLFEYFSETQRNKGNFPGRFSGRQFSNSRSEMNVSTLELGDSALYLCASSFGTLSTDTQYFGPGTRLTVL.